A single sample is the source of the 13 T cell receptor beta chains below, sequenced in a study of identical twins. TCRdb redid the calling of the 5' RACE reads with MiXCR, one entry per CDR3 protein. Of about 470,000 distinct CDR3 sequences in the sample, approximately 24% were seen once. A further study also used this sample, focusing on T cells expressing NK-cell markers.

Sequenced input: CD4+ T cells sorted from blood. All receptors come from a young woman in good health.

This clonotype was found many times. This chain links TRBV6-2 or TRBV6-3 with TRBJ2-1, with D possibly TRBD1 on 6 matching bases. Trimming removed 6 bases from V and 9 bases from J, with 15 bases in between. Germline V CDR1 and CDR2: MNHEY, SVGEGT. CDR3 size: 13 residues. CDR3 amino acids: CASSPGQKAEQFF. The CDR3 DNA is TGTGCCAGCAGCCCCGGACAGAAAGCTGAGCAGTTCTTC.

The rearrangement links TRBV20-1 to TRBJ2-1; 7 bases fit TRBD2. With V trimmed by 3 bases and J by 7 bases, 12 bases remained unmatched. Germline V CDR1 and CDR2: DFQATT, SNEGSKA (reference sequence). CDR3 length: 15 amino acids. The CDR3 sequence is CSARGVGGGRNEQFF. CDR3 nucleotides: TGCAGTGCTAGGGGGGTTGGCGGGGGTAGGAATGAGCAGTTCTTC.

The chain couples TRBV2 to TRBJ2-2; TRBD1 agrees at 7 bases. Germline CDR1 and CDR2: SNHLY and FYNNEI. CDR3 length: 15 residues. Trimming at V came to 6 bases and at J to 7 bases, leaving 11 bases not matched to a gene. Here the CDR3 DNA reads TGTGCCAGCAGACCCCGGGACAGAAGATTCGGGGAGCTGTTTTTT. Translation: CASRPRDRRFGELFF.

V is TRBV6-2 or TRBV6-3 and J is TRBJ2-4, with 7 bases lining up with TRBD1. The CDR3 covers 20 residues. After removal of 6 bases from V and 1 base from J, the junction contained 21 bases not matched to a gene. Germline assignment: CDR1 MNHEY and CDR2 SVGEGT. In DNA form, the CDR3 reads TGTGCCAGCAGCCTGGAGCACAGGGGTGGGGTCCGAACGGCCAAAAACATTCAGTACTTC. Translating it yields CASSLEHRGGVRTAKNIQYF.

CDR3 sequence: CSAEQGANGYTF. The CDR3 DNA reads TGCAGTGCTGAACAGGGGGCTAATGGCTACACCTTC. The chain is built from TRBV20-1 and TRBJ1-2, with 9 positions matching TRBD1. Germline V gives CDR1 DFQATT, CDR2 SNEGSKA (reference sequence). Losses at the gene ends were 5 bases for V and 6 bases for J; bases not matched to a gene: 4. The CDR3 covers 12 residues.

This clonotype was recorded a few times. The gene calls are TRBV2 and TRBJ2-2; 8 bases line up with TRBD1. Germline CDR1 and CDR2: SNHLY and FYNNEI. There are 14 residues in the CDR3. With V trimmed by 5 bases and J by 5 bases, 4 bases remained unmatched. CDR3 coding DNA: TGTGCCAGCAGTTGGACAGGGTGGACCGGGGAGCTGTTTTTT. This codes for CASSWTGWTGELFF.

This clonotype was recorded a few times. This sequence joins TRBV7-8 and TRBJ2-1; TRBD2 aligns across 7 bases. Germline-derived CDR1 and CDR2 are SGHVS and FQNEAQ. V trimming: 0 bases; J trimming: 3 bases; junction bases outside the gene matches: 8. CDR3 length: 17 amino acids. In DNA form, the CDR3 reads TGTGCCAGCAGCTTAGCGCCGTGGAAGCGGGACTACAATGAGCAGTTCTTC. Translating it yields CASSLAPWKRDYNEQFF.

There are a few counts of this clonotype. The V and J genes are TRBV20-1 and TRBJ2-3; no clear D. Germline CDR1 reads DFQATT; CDR2 reads SNEGSKA (reference sequence). Trimming pared 3 bases from V and 5 bases from J, leaving 15 bases between. The CDR3 loop spans 14 amino acids. DNA of the CDR3: TGCAGTGCTAGCAGTCTAGTCTTGAGAGATACGCAGTATTTT. It encodes CSASSLVLRDTQYF.

The chain joins TRBV6-1 to TRBJ2-7, with a possible D match to TRBD2 (8 bases). V was pared by 6 bases and J by 7 bases, with 19 bases between. The germline V gene has CDR1 MNHNS and CDR2 SASEGT. The CDR3 runs to 14 residues. The CDR3 reads CASSIGRGLREQYF. The CDR3, as DNA: TGTGCCAGCAGCATCGGGAGGGGGCTGAGGGAGCAGTACTTC.

This clonotype has a handful of counts. The chain has TRBV15 and TRBJ2-7; TRBD2 matches 10 bases. This CDR3 comprises 16 residues. Germline V CDR1 and CDR2: LNHNV, YYDKDF (reference sequence). With V trimmed by 0 bases and J by 2 bases, 4 bases remained unmatched. CDR3 sequence: CATSRDITSGTYEQYF. CDR3 in DNA: TGTGCCACCAGCAGAGATATCACTAGCGGGACCTACGAGCAGTACTTC.

The chain is built from TRBV2 and TRBJ2-7; the D gene is possibly TRBD1 (5 bases). The CDR3 is made up of 13 amino acids. Germline V CDR1 and CDR2: SNHLY, FYNNEI. Trimming took off 9 bases at V and 3 bases at J, with 15 bases between the two ends. This chain's CDR3 is CASEETTGYEQYF. CDR3 coding DNA: TGTGCCAGTGAGGAGACAACAGGCTACGAGCAGTACTTC.

The V and J genes are TRBV12-3 or TRBV12-4 and TRBJ2-5; 9 nucleotides line up with TRBD2. V lost 3 bases and J lost 3; bases outside the gene matches: 14. CDR3 length: 18 amino acids. In nucleotides, the CDR3 is TGTGCCAGCAGTTTGACGCTTGGCGGGAGGGCCTCTAAAGAGACCCAGTACTTC. Protein sequence: CASSLTLGGRASKETQYF.

This clonotype was observed a handful of times. For the CDR3, the DNA is TGTGCCAGCAGCTGGTCCCAGGGAAATCAGCCCCAGCATTTT. This encodes CASSWSQGNQPQHF. The chain couples TRBV12-3 or TRBV12-4 to TRBJ1-5; D may be TRBD1 (5 bases). V gave up 6 bases and J gave up 4 bases, with 13 bases separating them. This CDR3 is 14 amino acids long.